This TCR beta chain was captured in a study of cytomegalovirus exposure and HLA in healthy donors. Study observations and caveats: As a later analysis revealed, the rate of TCR association differed by HLA locus, with DRB1 most and HLA-C fewest. TCR beta sequences numbering around 15,000 were associated with HLA alleles at 0.05 false discovery rate in a later analysis.

Germline V gives CDR1 SGHRS, CDR2 YFSETQ. The V and J ends lost 4 bases and 3 bases respectively, with 13 bases between them. This CDR3 is 15 amino acids long. PCR amplification relied on 60 Vbeta primers (plus 13 Jbeta primers). The protocol was immunoSEQ multiplex PCR, while the TCRdb copy is restricted to in-frame clones and leaves out a portion. The repertoire holds 150,000 to 200,000 clones, with about 80% as singletons. As for this clone: What it recognizes is unknown.

The sequenced sample was PBMCs. The receptor's source is a man aged 50-60 years in good health and CMV-seropositive. J is TRBJ2-2 and V is TRBV5-1, with D perhaps matching TRBD1 (5 bases). CDR3 amino acids: CASSQGVTDTGELFF. The DNA for the CDR3 is TGCGCCAGCAGCCAAGGGGTGACAGACACCGGGGAGCTGTTTTTT. Full variable domain (remainder filled in from reference TRBV5-1 and TRBJ2-2): KAGVTQTPRYLIKTRGQQVTLSCSPISGHRSVSWYQQTPGQGLQFLFEYFSETQRNKGNFPGRFSGRQFSNSRSEMNVSTLELGDSALYLCASSQGVTDTGELFFGEGSRLTVL.